The 31 T cell receptor beta chains reported below all come from one sample, sequenced in a study of T cells in Graves' hyperthyroidism and ophthalmopathy. It was RNA transcripts that yielded the amplified TCR beta CDR3 regions. The study used the HTBI primer set for a first-round RT-PCR of the TCR CDR3. TCRdb re-called the multiplex PCR reads through MiXCR, storing one row per CDR3 protein. This repertoire shows roughly 840,000 distinct CDR3 sequences, 35% to 45% found once; its top ten account for 8.9%. The sample taken for sequencing was blood. These receptors came from a man between 18 and 35 years old with Graves' hyperthyroidism.

This clonotype was counted between two and nine times. The V gene is TRBV7-9, the J gene TRBJ2-5; maybe TRBD1 (6 bases). Trimming shortened V by 5 bases and J by 5 bases, and 18 bases separated the two germline ends. The CDR3 covers 15 residues. Germline CDR1 reads SEHNR; CDR2 reads FQNEAQ (reference sequence). Here the CDR3 reads CASSHTSDRRETQYF. DNA of the CDR3: TGTGCCAGCAGCCACACGTCTGACAGGAGGGAGACCCAGTACTTC.

This clonotype was counted a few times. The chain joins TRBV29-1 to TRBJ2-3; D is perhaps TRBD1 (5 bases). The V gene lost 4 bases and the J gene lost 0 bases, with 8 bases spanning the gap. Germline CDR1 reads SQVTM; CDR2 reads ANQGSEA. The CDR3 sequence is 13 residues long. CDR3 coding DNA: TGCAGCGTTGGGACATCTAGCACAGATACGCAGTATTTT. Translating gives CSVGTSSTDTQYF.

The rearrangement joins TRBV12-3 or TRBV12-4 to TRBJ1-1; 7 nucleotides match TRBD1. Unmatched junction bases numbered 10, after V lost 6 bases and J lost 0 bases. The CDR3 has 16 residues. CDR3 protein: CASSTQGSKVNTEAFF. DNA for the CDR3: TGTGCCAGCAGCACACAGGGGAGTAAGGTGAACACTGAAGCTTTCTTT.

This clonotype was counted ten times or more. This rearrangement joins TRBV2 to TRBJ1-3; perhaps TRBD1 as D (5 bases). The V and J ends lost 6 bases and 0 bases respectively, with 12 bases between them. Germline lookup yields CDR1 SNHLY and CDR2 FYNNEI. The CDR3 length is 15 residues. CDR3 sequence: CASRGRGTSGNTIYF. Here the CDR3 DNA reads TGTGCCAGCAGAGGGAGGGGAACCTCTGGAAACACCATATATTTT.

The chain combines TRBV6-1 with TRBJ2-7; D gene ambiguous. The V gene's germline CDR1 is MNHNS and CDR2 SASEGT. This CDR3 comprises 13 residues. The V gene lost 6 bases and the J gene lost 0 bases, with 9 bases spanning the gap. The CDR3, as DNA: TGTGCCAGCAGCCAAAGAATCTCCTACGAGCAGTACTTC. The encoded protein is CASSQRISYEQYF.

This clonotype was observed once. Just one base apart from a much larger clone, this may be a read error. The chain uses TRBV20-1 and TRBJ2-5; D tentatively reads TRBD1 or TRBD2 (5 bases each). Trimming removed 6 bases at V and 4 bases at J, with 15 bases between. CDR3 length: 13 amino acids. Germline V lookup: CDR1 DFQATT, CDR2 SNEGSKA (reference sequence). The CDR3 loop is CSALPGTTETQYF. The CDR3, as DNA: TGCAGTGCACTACCAGGGACCACAGAGACCCAGTACTTC.

The rearrangement uses TRBV25-1 and TRBJ2-1; 9 positions match TRBD2. CDR3 length: 15 residues. Losses at the gene ends were 6 bases for V and 6 bases for J; bases not matched to a gene: 9. The germline gives CDR1 MGHDK, CDR2 SYGVNS. CDR3 in DNA: TGTGCCAGCAGGGGGACCTTTAGCGGGAGCAATGAGCAGTTCTTC. As protein: CASRGTFSGSNEQFF.

The rearrangement joins TRBV15 to TRBJ1-5; the D is unclear. From germline, CDR1 is LNHNV and CDR2 YYDKDF (reference sequence). This CDR3 contains 15 residues. Trimming removed 3 bases from V and 1 base from J, with 10 bases in between. CDR3 protein: CATSSFEGSNQPQHF. CDR3 sequence (DNA): TGTGCCACCAGCAGCTTTGAGGGAAGCAATCAGCCCCAGCATTTT.

The chain is built from TRBV6-5 and TRBJ1-5, with 7 bases aligning to TRBD1. V was pared by 0 bases and J by 7 bases, with 6 bases of the junction left unmatched. The CDR3 length is 15 residues. The V gene's germline CDR1 is MNHEY and CDR2 SVGAGI. DNA of the CDR3: TGTGCCAGCAGTTACTCAGCGACAGGGCGACAGCCCCAGCATTTT. Translating gives CASSYSATGRQPQHF.

In this sample, this clonotype turned up many times. This chain links TRBV7-2 with TRBJ2-5, with 9 bases matching TRBD1. Trimming removed 1 base from V and 5 bases from J; junction bases left unmatched: 5. Germline CDR1 is SGHTA and CDR2 is FQGNSA. The CDR3 covers 15 residues. CDR3: CASSLVGTGLETQYF. The CDR3 bases are TGTGCCAGCAGCTTAGTTGGGACAGGGTTGGAGACCCAGTACTTC.

The CDR3: CASSTRGPTAYEQYF. CDR3 DNA sequence: TGTGCCAGCAGTACCCGCGGACCCACGGCCTACGAGCAGTACTTC. The rearrangement uses TRBV7-6 and TRBJ2-7; D gene ambiguous. Germline V CDR1 and CDR2: SGHVS, FNYEAQ. The length of the CDR3 is 15 residues. V was cut by 6 bases and J by 2 bases, with 17 bases left in between. The whole variable domain, remainder taken from reference TRBV7-6 and TRBJ2-7, is GAGVSQSPRYKVTKRGQDVALRCDPISGHVSLYWYRQALGQGPEFLTYFNYEAQQDKSGLPNDRFSAERPEGSISTLTIQRTEQRDSAMYRCASSTRGPTAYEQYFGPGTRLTVT.

In its sample, this clonotype was seen a few times. A read error may explain this, as a much larger clone is one base away. The rearrangement joins TRBV29-1 to TRBJ2-5, with D possibly being TRBD1 or TRBD2 (7 bases each). CDR3 length: 12 residues. CDR1 SQVTM and CDR2 ANQGSEA come from the germline V gene. Trimming pared 7 bases from V and 5 bases from J, leaving 14 bases between. The CDR3: CSAGGREETQYF. In DNA, the CDR3 is TGCAGCGCAGGGGGGAGGGAGGAGACCCAGTACTTC.

This clonotype turned up a few times. The chain uses TRBV6-2 or TRBV6-3 and TRBJ2-7, with TRBD2 matching over 10 bases. The CDR3 is made up of 15 amino acids. The junction had 6 bases not matched to a gene; V was cut back by 5 bases and J by 2 bases. CDR1 is MNHEY and CDR2 is SVGEGT in the germline V gene. The CDR3 DNA reads TGTGCCAGCAGTAAAGCTAGCGGGGGAACCTACGAGCAGTACTTC. Translation: CASSKASGGTYEQYF.

This clonotype was seen only a few times. V gene TRBV20-1 combines with J gene TRBJ2-5, with a weak D call TRBD2 (5 bases). V lost 3 bases and J 1 base, leaving 12 bases between the germline ends. CDR3 length: 14 residues. Per germline, CDR1 DFQATT and CDR2 SNEGSKA (reference sequence). The CDR3 bases are TGCAGTGCTAGGATCGGAGGCACCCAAGAGACCCAGTACTTC. Translation gives CSARIGGTQETQYF.

The chain is built from TRBV6-1 and TRBJ1-6; D gene unclear. V lost 8 bases to trimming and J lost 10 bases, with 27 bases between them. The germline V gene encodes CDR1 MNHNS and CDR2 SASEGT. This CDR3 comprises 17 residues. The CDR3 bases are TGTGCCAGCTCAACTTGGAGTGTGGCTTTAGGAGAGTCACCCCTCCACTTT. Amino acids: CASSTWSVALGESPLHF.

Comment on this clonotype: The junction and the germline gene differ at one end; a read error may be behind it. This chain joins TRBV5-1 and TRBJ2-7, with 8 positions matching TRBD2. Germline V lookup: CDR1 SGHRS, CDR2 YFSETQ. The CDR3 totals 15 residues. CDR3 nucleotides: TGCGCCAGCACCTTGGACGGGACTAGTCTCTCCGAGCAGTACTTC. Translating gives CASTLDGTSLSEQYF.

This clonotype has more than one count but fewer than ten. The chain links TRBV20-1 to TRBJ2-2, with D maybe TRBD2 (5 bases). The CDR3 has 16 residues. Germline V gene data show CDR1 as DFQATT and CDR2 as SNEGSKA (reference sequence). The V gene lost 1 base and the J gene lost 3 bases, with 15 bases spanning the gap. The CDR3 DNA sequence: TGCAGTGCTAGAGTTGAGGGTTGGGAGTACACCGGGGAGCTGTTTTTT. It yields the protein CSARVEGWEYTGELFF.

V usage is TRBV15 and J usage is TRBJ2-3; 14 bases agree with TRBD2. Germline V gene lookup returns CDR1 LNHNV and CDR2 YYDKDF (reference sequence). This CDR3 comprises 20 residues. The ends lost 5 bases at V and 0 bases at J; junction bases unmatched: 13. The CDR3 DNA reads as TGTGCCACCAGCGCACGCTTCGGACTAGCGGGAGGCGATAGCACAGATACGCAGTATTTT. The encoded protein is CATSARFGLAGGDSTDTQYF. The full variable domain, with the rest looked up from reference TRBV15 and TRBJ2-3, is DAMVIQNPRYQVTQFGKPVTLSCSQTLNHNVMYWYQQKSSQAPKLLFHYYDKDFNNEADTPDNFQSRRPNTSFCFLDIRSPGLGDTAMYLCATSARFGLAGGDSTDTQYFGPGTRLTVL.

The table lists this clonotype with a few counts. This chain connects TRBV7-2 to TRBJ1-5; D unresolved. Trimming stripped 3 bases from V and 7 bases from J, with 13 bases between. This CDR3 contains 14 residues. Germline CDR1 SGHTA, CDR2 FQGNSA. The DNA for the CDR3 is TGTGCCAGCAGCTTGTGGGGTTCGGGACAGCCCCAGCATTTT. It yields the protein CASSLWGSGQPQHF.

This clonotype has a count of ten or more. The gene calls are TRBV7-9 and TRBJ2-5, with a possible D match to TRBD2 (6 bases). V was shortened by 4 bases and J by 2 bases, with 14 bases between the two germline ends. The germline V gene has CDR1 SEHNR and CDR2 FQNEAQ (reference sequence). This CDR3 region has 15 residues. CDR3 sequence reads: CASSSRDFTQETQYF. The CDR3 region has the DNA TGTGCCAGCAGCTCCCGGGACTTCACTCAAGAGACCCAGTACTTC. Variable domain in full (rest from reference TRBV7-9 and TRBJ2-5): DTGVSQNPRHKITKRGQNVTFRCDPISEHNRLYWYRQTLGQGPEFLTYFQNEAQLEKSRLLSDRFSAERPKGSFSTLEIQRTEQGDSAMYLCASSSRDFTQETQYFGPGTRLLVL.

This clonotype was observed a few times. This sequence joins TRBV4-1 and TRBJ1-4, with D unclear. This CDR3 region has 13 residues. Germline V lookup: CDR1 MGHRA, CDR2 YSYEKL. The ends were cut back, 3 bases at V and 8 bases at J, with 10 bases in the middle. CDR3 sequence reads: CASSQYVGEKLFF. The CDR3 bases are TGCGCCAGCAGCCAGTACGTGGGAGAAAAACTGTTTTTT.

This clonotype was counted ten times or more. The V gene is TRBV10-3, the J gene TRBJ1-1, with a weak D call TRBD1 (5 bases). With 1 base removed from V and 6 bases from J, the gap between germline ends came to 12 bases. This CDR3 contains 14 residues. In germline, CDR1 is ENHRY, CDR2 SYGVKD. The CDR3 sequence is CAISEYGREAEAFF. In nucleotides, the CDR3 is TGTGCCATCAGTGAGTACGGCAGGGAGGCTGAAGCTTTCTTT.

The gene calls are TRBV6-5 and TRBJ1-1; maybe TRBD1 (5 bases). V was trimmed by 4 bases and J by 4 bases, leaving 13 bases between them. The germline CDR1 and CDR2 sequences are MNHEY and SVGAGI. The CDR3 runs 14 residues. The chain's CDR3 is CASSWGGVGTEAFF. CDR3 nucleotide sequence: TGTGCCAGCAGTTGGGGAGGGGTAGGCACTGAAGCTTTCTTT.

The chain employs TRBV20-1 and TRBJ2-7; D may correspond to TRBD1 or TRBD2 (5 bases each). Trimming left V 6 bases short and J 1 base short, with 25 bases between. The CDR3 spans 17 residues. The V gene's germline CDR1 is DFQATT and CDR2 SNEGSKA (reference sequence). CDR3 protein: CSANPLDFPGPSYEQYF. The DNA for the CDR3 is TGCAGTGCCAACCCACTCGATTTCCCGGGACCATCCTACGAGCAGTACTTC.

About this clonotype itself: A much more abundant neighbour one base away suggests this may be a read error. The J gene is TRBJ2-7, the V gene TRBV29-1; the D is unclear. This CDR3 is built from 11 residues. Germline values: CDR1 SQVTM, CDR2 ANQGSEA. For the CDR3, the DNA is TGCAGCGTTATTGCGTCCTCCGAGCAGTACTTC. Protein: CSVIASSEQYF.

This clonotype was counted at least ten times. The V call is TRBV15, the J call TRBJ1-1, with a weak D call TRBD1 (5 bases). The CDR3 spans 16 residues. In germline, CDR1 is LNHNV, CDR2 YYDKDF (reference sequence). Trimming cost V 0 bases and J 4 bases, with 15 bases left between them. The DNA of the CDR3 is TGTGCCACCAGCAGAGATGTGAAGGGGCCGGGCACTGAAGCTTTCTTT. Protein: CATSRDVKGPGTEAFF.

Regarding this clonotype: The junction shows a germline mismatch at one end, possibly a read error. J is TRBJ1-5 and V is TRBV12-3 or TRBV12-4; D is undetermined. CDR3 length: 15 amino acids. The chain's CDR3 is CAGSFWAGKAQPQHF. In nucleotides, the CDR3 is TGTGCCGGCAGTTTCTGGGCAGGAAAGGCTCAGCCCCAGCATTTT.

The CDR3 here is CASSFSRGPAAEQYF. CDR3 DNA: TGTGCCAGCAGCTTCTCCAGAGGACCTGCTGCCGAGCAGTACTTC. This chain joins TRBV7-2 and TRBJ2-7; no definite D call. From germline, CDR1 is SGHTA and CDR2 FQGNSA. Trimming stripped 3 bases from V and 6 bases from J, with 18 bases between. The CDR3 runs 15 residues.

Concerning this clonotype itself: A read error may account for a junction end that differs from germline. This rearrangement joins TRBV20-1 to TRBJ2-7; TRBD2 matches at 7 bases. CDR3 length: 12 residues. CDR1 DFQATT and CDR2 SNEGSKA come from the germline V gene (reference sequence). The CDR3: CGAGRDYSEQYF. The CDR3 DNA follows: TGCGGTGCGGGCCGGGACTACAGCGAGCAGTACTTC.

The chain couples TRBV7-3 to TRBJ2-7, with D possibly TRBD1 on 6 matching bases. This CDR3 spans 15 amino acids. V dropped 6 bases and J dropped 2 bases, with 17 bases sitting between them. Germline assignment: CDR1 SGHTA and CDR2 FQGTGA. The CDR3 here is CASSLSGHTAYEQYF. The CDR3 bases are TGTGCCAGCAGTTTATCGGGACACACCGCCTACGAGCAGTACTTC.

The CDR3 loop is CASSYGGSSYEQYF. The CDR3 DNA reads TGTGCCAGCAGTTACGGCGGGAGCTCCTACGAGCAGTACTTC. This chain joins TRBV2 and TRBJ2-7; 7 nucleotides align to TRBD2. The CDR3 runs to 14 residues. After removal of 5 bases from V and 0 bases from J, the junction contained 4 bases not matched to a gene. Germline CDR1 SNHLY, CDR2 FYNNEI.